A selection of T cell receptor beta chains follows, all from one sample in a study of shared clonotypes between healthy human individuals. Sequencing was performed with immunoSEQ multiplex PCR; in TCRdb, only in-frame clones are kept and a portion is missing. The data show around 1.1 million clones, with 70% to 80% seen just once and roughly 0.55% held by the top ten. The material sequenced was memory CD4+ T cells from PBMCs. All receptors come from a man younger than 35 in good health. Some clones in this sample may be carry-over from other donors' samples. Both conserved end residues are trimmed from each CDR3. Some rows mark clone size as missing; the rest say once, few, many or name a class of expanded clone.

. TRBJ2-1 TRBV5-4 ASSFSGTGGYNEQF
. TRBJ2-7 TRBV10-3 AISERTSGREEQY
. TRBJ2-7 TRBV5-6 ASSTRLVFPYEQY
. TRBJ1-5 TRBV5-1 ASSLGQPNQPQH
few TRBJ2-1 TRBV18 ASSPLPGLEVSEQF
once TRBJ2-7 TRBV7-8 ASSLLAPITHEQY
. TRBJ2-4 TRBV30 AWSGGASNIQY
. TRBJ2-7 TRBV7-3 ASSLLGGSSYEQY
. TRBJ2-5 TRBV30 AWSRQGGETQY
. TRBJ2-4 TRBV7-3 ASSLSRSDIQY
. TRBJ2-7 TRBV27 ASSAWDSSYEQY
. TRBJ1-2 TRBV19 ASSRDRDNYGYT
. TRBJ2-1 TRBV5-1 ASSLAPQYNEQF
. TRBJ1-2 TRBV7-9 ASSSGTGNYGYT
. TRBJ2-7 TRBV28 ASGGRQGRAGVLYEQY
. TRBJ1-4 TRBV6-4 ASLTGAGEKLF
. TRBJ2-1 TRBV14 ASSHGLAGAYNEQF
. TRBJ1-4 TRBV5-1 ASSLQGSNEKLF
. TRBJ2-1 TRBV10-3 AISYTGTGDPNEQF
. TRBJ2-2 TRBV28 ASSVAGGTGELF
. TRBJ2-7 TRBV28 ASSLARGYYEQY
once TRBJ2-1 TRBV7-8 ASSLIASLNEQF
. TRBJ2-4 TRBV28 ASSSRDSKNIQY
few TRBJ1-2 TRBV6-5 ASSSGYGYT
once TRBJ2-1 TRBV7-3 ASSLRGLGSYEQF
. TRBJ2-7 TRBV29-1 SVVVREWAYEQY
. TRBJ2-1 TRBV4-2 ASSQELAGVFVYEQF
. TRBJ1-4 TRBV29-1 SALDGGGNEKLF
few TRBJ2-1 TRBV9 ASSVESGRADEQF
. TRBJ2-3 TRBV29-1 SVEPFGLADTQY
. TRBJ1-2 TRBV6-1 ASSDARQLS
once TRBJ2-5 TRBV20-1 SAGPGGTQY
. TRBJ1-1 TRBV7-2 ASSLARNSPFEAF
. TRBJ2-7 TRBV6-1 ATSPRQGDLYEQY
. TRBJ2-4 TRBV4-1 ASSQEWGQGSKNIQY
. TRBJ2-3 TRBV28 ASSLRADTQY
. TRBJ1-2 TRBV28 ASSIRQGNYGYT
once TRBJ2-7 TRBV28 ASSGQSYEQY
. TRBJ2-3 TRBV28 ASSLWESTDTQY
. TRBJ1-2 TRBV21-1 ASGGAGNYGYT
. TRBJ2-3 TRBV5-1 ASSFGGASTDTQY
. TRBJ2-7 TRBV5-1 ASSPQTSGSYEQY
. TRBJ2-5 TRBV11-3 ASSEGLWETQY
. TRBJ1-1 TRBV2 ASSGLTGGTEAF
. TRBJ1-1 TRBV29-1 SVAGTFGTEAF
. TRBJ1-2 TRBV28 ASSSMGGGTAGGYT
. TRBJ2-7 TRBV11-2 ASSYLFVRGGEQY
. TRBJ2-1 TRBV5-6 ASSLRGHSYNEQF
many TRBJ2-2 TRBV30 AWRIAGGPPGELF
. TRBJ2-2 TRBV14 ASSQRGSGELF
. TRBJ2-5 TRBV18 ASSPFQGRGVQETQY
. TRBJ1-2 TRBV14 ASSDPLTSNYGYT